Each of the 27 T cell receptor beta chains below was sequenced from the same sample in a study of T cells in Graves' hyperthyroidism and ophthalmopathy. What was amplified from RNA transcripts were TCR beta CDR3 regions. In the first-round RT-PCR of the TCR CDR3, the HTBI primer set was used. TCRdb re-called the multiplex PCR reads through MiXCR, storing one row per CDR3 protein. The table has around 350,000 distinct CDR3 sequences, 15% to 20% seen once; the top ten hold almost 35%. The sequenced material came from blood. All receptors come from a woman aged 25 to 39 with Graves' hyperthyroidism that later progressed to Graves' ophthalmopathy.

This clonotype was counted at least ten times. This sequence joins TRBV3-1 and TRBJ2-7; 8 bases agree with TRBD2. This CDR3 has 16 residues. Germline CDR1 LGHDT, CDR2 YNNKEL (reference sequence). The V and J ends lost 8 bases and 2 bases, in that order; junction bases with no gene match: 14. The CDR3: CASAPLLAGNTYEQYF. The CDR3 bases are TGTGCCAGCGCGCCGTTGCTAGCGGGTAACACCTACGAGCAGTACTTC.

This clonotype was seen many times. The rearrangement joins TRBV5-1 to TRBJ2-5; 7 bases match TRBD1. The CDR3 sequence is 15 residues long. In germline, CDR1 is SGHRS, CDR2 YFSETQ. V shed 3 bases, J shed 5 bases, and the junction held 10 bases outside the gene matches. CDR3 amino acids: CASSSDRLSLETQYF. CDR3 in DNA: TGCGCCAGCAGCTCGGACAGGCTCTCCTTGGAGACCCAGTACTTC.

A remark on this clonotype: Possible read error: a much larger clone is one base away. This chain uses TRBV28 with TRBJ1-2; D remains unclear. CDR1 and CDR2 (germline): MDHEN, SYDVKM. The CDR3 is made up of 14 amino acids. CDR3 sequence (DNA): TGTGCCAGCAGTTTAGGTGCTGCTAACTATGGCCACACCTTC. Encoded protein: CASSLGAANYGHTF.

This clonotype was counted only a few times. V usage is TRBV13 and J usage is TRBJ2-7; 9 bases fit TRBD1. Trimming removed 3 bases from V and 2 bases from J; junction bases left unmatched: 5. Germline assignment: CDR1 PRHDT and CDR2 FYEKMQ (reference sequence). The CDR3 has 15 amino acids. CDR3 protein: CASSFTGQGTYEQYF. The CDR3 DNA reads TGTGCCAGCAGCTTTACGGGACAGGGAACCTACGAGCAGTACTTC.

This clonotype was picked up many times. The chain links TRBV6-2 or TRBV6-3 to TRBJ2-7; 7 nucleotides line up with TRBD2. V lost 6 bases, J lost 0 bases, and 8 bases stayed unmatched. The CDR3 loop spans 15 amino acids. Germline V CDR1 and CDR2: MNHEY, SVGEGT. The CDR3 reads CASSKDGGSSYEQYF. The DNA for the CDR3 is TGTGCCAGCAGCAAAGACGGGGGGAGCTCCTACGAGCAGTACTTC.

This clonotype was recorded a few times. The chain carries TRBV3-1 and TRBJ1-1; D is uncertain. The CDR3 spans 17 residues. Germline values: CDR1 LGHDT, CDR2 YNNKEL (reference sequence). Trimming stripped 1 base from V and 0 bases from J, with 15 bases between. The CDR3 loop reads CASSQVPSLLLNTEAFF. As DNA, the CDR3 is TGTGCCAGCAGCCAAGTTCCATCCCTACTCCTGAACACTGAAGCTTTCTTT.

This chain joins TRBV4-1 and TRBJ1-1, with D possibly matching TRBD1 (5 bases). CDR3 size: 15 residues. From germline, CDR1 is MGHRA and CDR2 YSYEKL. Trimming cost V 4 bases and J 8 bases, with 20 bases left between them. CDR3 sequence reads: CASSPLVGVFIEAFF. As DNA, the CDR3 is TGCGCCAGCAGCCCGCTAGTAGGGGTTTTTATCGAAGCTTTCTTT.

This clonotype came up many times. This chain joins TRBV10-2 and TRBJ1-1; 9 bases are shared with TRBD1. The CDR3 runs to 14 residues. With 7 bases clipped from V and 0 bases from J, the junction kept 3 bases outside the gene matches. Germline V gene lookup returns CDR1 WSHSY and CDR2 SAAADI. The CDR3 loop reads CASKTGGLNTEAFF. The CDR3 DNA follows: TGCGCCAGCAAAACAGGGGGCCTGAACACTGAAGCTTTCTTT.

There are a few counts of this clonotype. The J gene is TRBJ1-2, the V gene TRBV30, with 7 bases lining up with TRBD1. V trimming: 4 bases; J trimming: 5 bases; junction bases outside the gene matches: 10. Germline V gives CDR1 GTSNPN, CDR2 SVGIG (reference sequence). The CDR3 runs to 14 residues. This CDR3 is CAWTKTGTAYGYTF. CDR3 DNA: TGTGCCTGGACAAAAACTGGGACAGCGTATGGCTACACCTTC. The complete variable domain, with remaining parts taken from reference TRBV30 and TRBJ1-2, reads SQTIHQWPATLVQPVGSPLSLECTVEGTSNPNLYWYRQAAGRGLQLLFYSVGIGQISSEVPQNLSASRPQDRQFILSSKKLLLSDSGFYLCAWTKTGTAYGYTFGSGTRLTVV.

The rearrangement uses TRBV5-1 and TRBJ2-2; 7 bases map to TRBD2. The germline gives CDR1 SGHRS, CDR2 YFSETQ. The trim removed 4 bases at V and 5 bases at J, leaving 5 bases unmatched. The CDR3 contains 14 residues. As DNA, the CDR3 is TGCGCCAGCAGCCCCTGGGGGGGTACCGGGGAGCTGTTTTTT. This encodes CASSPWGGTGELFF.

V gene TRBV7-8 combines with J gene TRBJ2-3; weak D call: TRBD1 (6 bases). The CDR3 sequence is 14 residues long. CDR1 SGHVS and CDR2 FQNEAQ come from the germline V gene. The V and J ends lost 7 bases and 2 bases respectively, with 13 bases between them. CDR3 sequence reads: CASNNRGHTDTQYF. The DNA for the CDR3 is TGTGCCAGCAACAATCGGGGACACACAGATACGCAGTATTTT.

This clonotype was counted ten times or more. This chain links TRBV27 with TRBJ2-5; 12 nucleotides line up with TRBD2. The CDR3 consists of 16 residues. Germline CDR1 reads MNHEY; CDR2 reads SMNVEV (reference sequence). The ends lost 2 bases at V and 5 bases at J; junction bases unmatched: 6. This CDR3 is CASSLESSGRAETQYF. DNA for the CDR3: TGTGCCAGCAGTTTAGAGTCTAGCGGGAGGGCGGAGACCCAGTACTTC.

The rearrangement uses TRBV7-8 and TRBJ2-7; D unresolved. This CDR3 is 15 amino acids long. Germline-derived CDR1 and CDR2 are SGHVS and FQNEAQ. V shed 0 bases and J shed 2 bases, with 11 bases lying between them. The CDR3 nucleotides are TGTGCCAGCAGCTTAGCCCCAGACGACACCTACGAGCAGTACTTC. It codes for CASSLAPDDTYEQYF.

There are many counts of this clonotype. The chain recombines TRBV27 with TRBJ2-7; D unresolved. The CDR3 loop spans 13 amino acids. Per the germline V gene, CDR1 is MNHEY and CDR2 is SMNVEV (reference sequence). The ends were cut back, 2 bases at V and 4 bases at J, with 9 bases in the middle. In nucleotides, the CDR3 is TGTGCCAGCAGTTTACGGGTGGGGTACGAGCAGTACTTC. Amino acids: CASSLRVGYEQYF.

In this sample, this clonotype turned up a few times. The chain couples TRBV5-1 to TRBJ2-2, with 8 nucleotides matching TRBD2. CDR1 is SGHRS and CDR2 is YFSETQ in the germline V gene. The junction had 10 bases not matched to a gene; V was cut back by 2 bases and J by 1 base. The CDR3 runs 18 residues. The CDR3 sequence: CASSLTLSGAVNTGELFF. CDR3 sequence (DNA): TGCGCCAGCAGCTTAACCCTTAGCGGGGCTGTGAACACCGGGGAGCTGTTTTTT.

Many counts were recorded for this clonotype. J is TRBJ1-2 and V is TRBV20-1; D is ambiguous. This CDR3 spans 13 amino acids. CDR1 is DFQATT, CDR2 SNEGSKA, per germline (reference sequence). The V end was cut by 3 bases, the J end by 4 bases, with 12 bases between. The CDR3 region has the DNA TGCAGTGCTAGGCCGAGAAGCAGCTATGGCTACACCTTC. Amino acids: CSARPRSSYGYTF.

The CDR3 sequence: CASSLGGPTNTEAFF. CDR3 nucleotide sequence: TGCGCCAGCAGCTTGGGCGGACCCACGAACACTGAAGCTTTCTTT. The V gene is TRBV5-1, the J gene TRBJ1-1; D not resolved. The germline V gene has CDR1 SGHRS and CDR2 YFSETQ. This CDR3 spans 15 amino acids. V was shortened by 0 bases and J by 1 base, with 10 bases between the two germline ends.

Note on this clonotype: Since a much larger clone is just one base distant, this may be a read error. This chain connects TRBV4-2 to TRBJ2-5; D is uncertain. Germline V gene data show CDR1 as LGHNA and CDR2 as YNFKEQ. The CDR3 spans 15 residues. The CDR3 sequence is CASIQEGDGVGTQYF. DNA of the CDR3: TGTGCCAGCATCCAAGAAGGCGACGGTGTGGGGACCCAGTACTTC.

This clonotype showed up just a few times. This chain connects TRBV30 to TRBJ2-1; D uncertain. Trimming shortened V by 0 bases and J by 7 bases, and 10 bases separated the two germline ends. Germline V gives CDR1 GTSNPN, CDR2 SVGIG (reference sequence). This CDR3 is 13 amino acids long. CDR3 residues: CAWSVRMGNEQFF. CDR3 sequence (DNA): TGTGCCTGGAGTGTACGGATGGGGAATGAGCAGTTCTTC. Full variable domain (rest looked up from reference TRBV30 and TRBJ2-1): SQTIHQWPATLVQPVGSPLSLECTVEGTSNPNLYWYRQAAGRGLQLLFYSVGIGQISSEVPQNLSASRPQDRQFILSSKKLLLSDSGFYLCAWSVRMGNEQFFGPGTRLTVL.

The chain uses TRBV11-3 and TRBJ2-1, with D hard to call. V was pared by 0 bases and J by 12 bases, with 6 bases between. The CDR3 runs to 11 residues. Germline V gene sequence: CDR1 SGHNT, CDR2 YENEEA. CDR3 in DNA: TGTGCCAGCAGCTTAGATCGGCGGCAGTTCTTC. Its translation: CASSLDRRQFF.

This clonotype has more than one count but fewer than ten. The J gene is TRBJ2-5, the V gene TRBV4-1; tentatively, D is TRBD1 (6 bases). The germline gives CDR1 MGHRA, CDR2 YSYEKL. Trimming cost V 0 bases and J 2 bases, with 13 bases left between them. CDR3 size: 16 residues. The chain's CDR3 is CASSQDGNRAQETQYF. As DNA, the CDR3 is TGCGCCAGCAGCCAAGATGGTAACAGGGCGCAAGAGACCCAGTACTTC.

This clonotype was counted ten times or more. An end of the junction differs from the germline gene, which may be a read error. The chain links TRBV11-2 to TRBJ2-3, with D hard to call. Germline V gene sequence: CDR1 SGHAT, CDR2 FQNNGV. The CDR3 runs to 14 residues. Here the CDR3 reads CASSIDFGTDTQYF. CDR3 bases: TGTGCCAGCAGCATAGACTTCGGCACAGATACGCAGTATTTT.

This clonotype appeared many times. At one of its ends the junction is not consistent with the germline gene, which may arise from a read error. This chain joins TRBV6-1 and TRBJ1-5; no clear D gene. CDR3 size: 13 residues. Germline V gene sequence: CDR1 MNHNS, CDR2 SASEGT. CDR3 sequence: CASSEASYQPQHF. CDR3 sequence (DNA): TGTGCCAGCAGCGAAGCGAGTTATCAGCCCCAGCATTTT.

This clonotype was recorded at least ten times. This sequence joins TRBV11-2 and TRBJ1-2; D gene ambiguous. V was clipped by 7 bases and J by 4 bases, with 10 bases between them. CDR1 and CDR2 (germline): SGHAT, FQNNGV. The CDR3 has 12 amino acids. CDR3 in amino acids: CASNNPGYGYTF. The CDR3 coding sequence is TGTGCCAGCAACAATCCGGGCTATGGCTACACCTTC.

Concerning this clonotype itself: Given a much more abundant clone one base away, this may be a read error. The chain employs TRBV6-1 and TRBJ1-5, with D perhaps TRBD1 (5 bases). V was trimmed by 6 bases and J by 4 bases, leaving 22 bases between them. Germline V gene sequence: CDR1 MNHNS, CDR2 SASEGT. CDR3 length: 17 residues. CDR3 bases: TGTGCCAGCAGCTCGCTACTCAACAGAAGGACAAATCAGCCCCAGCATTTT. This encodes CASSSLLNRRTNQPQHF.

Only a few counts were recorded for this clonotype. V and J are TRBV5-5 and TRBJ1-6, with a weak D call TRBD1 (5 bases). The CDR3 has 15 residues. Germline assignment: CDR1 SGHKS and CDR2 YYEKEE (reference sequence). Trimming removed 4 bases from V and 5 bases from J, with 13 bases in between. The CDR3 DNA is TGTGCCAGCAGCGGGGCCGGGACGGATAATTCACCCCTCCACTTT. Translation: CASSGAGTDNSPLHF. The full variable domain, rest sourced from reference TRBV5-5 and TRBJ1-6, is DAGVTQSPTHLIKTRGQQVTLRCSPISGHKSVSWYQQVLGQGPQFIFQYYEKEERGRGNFPDRFSARQFPNYSSELNVNALLLGDSALYLCASSGAGTDNSPLHFGNGTRLTVT.

This clonotype was found a few times. The genes are TRBV28 and TRBJ2-4, with D perhaps matching TRBD2 (5 bases). This CDR3 comprises 17 residues. Germline lookup yields CDR1 MDHEN and CDR2 SYDVKM. The V end was cut by 3 bases, the J end by 4 bases, with 19 bases between. The DNA for the CDR3 is TGTGCCAGCAGTTTCTATCGAAGAGGGAGCACTAAAAACATTCAGTACTTC. It is translated as CASSFYRRGSTKNIQYF.